A single sample is the source of the 3 T cell receptor beta chains below, sequenced in a study of shared clonotypes between healthy human individuals. Method: immunoSEQ multiplex PCR; TCRdb's copy keeps in-frame clones and lacks some. In the table there are some 1,100,000 clones, 75% to 80% of which are singletons. The source material was memory CD4+ T cells from PBMCs. As to subset: CD45RA-negative fraction. The receptors shown here come from a young man in good health. Some clones in this sample may be carry-over from other donors' samples.

The chain employs TRBV5-1 and TRBJ1-3; tentative D call: TRBD1 (5 bases). From germline, CDR1 is SGHRS and CDR2 YFSETQ. The CDR3 consists of 16 residues. Between the trimmed V and J ends, which lost 4 bases and 2 bases, there was a span of 16 bases. CDR3 protein: CASSPDPSGTGNTIYF. The CDR3 DNA reads TGCGCCAGCAGCCCGGACCCCTCAGGGACTGGAAACACCATATATTTT.

This chain connects TRBV2 to TRBJ2-2; TRBD2 matches 7 bases. The CDR3 length is 16 residues. CDR1 and CDR2 from the germline V gene are SNHLY and FYNNEI. Trimming took 5 bases from V and 0 from J; bases not matched to a gene: 6. Here the CDR3 reads CASSFLGLANTGELFF. CDR3 sequence (DNA): TGTGCCAGCAGTTTCCTAGGACTAGCGAACACCGGGGAGCTGTTTTTT.

V gene TRBV11-3 combines with J gene TRBJ2-1, with a weak D call TRBD2 (6 bases). The germline V gene has CDR1 SGHNT and CDR2 YENEEA. V lost 2 bases, J lost 9 bases, and 11 bases lay in between. The CDR3 runs 13 residues. The CDR3 DNA follows: TGTGCCAGCAGCTTAATGGCGGGGACTGAGCAGTTCTTC. Residues: CASSLMAGTEQFF. The full variable domain, its missing parts supplied by reference TRBV11-3 and TRBJ2-1, is EAGVVQSPRYKIIEKKQPVAFWCNPISGHNTLYWYLQNLGQGPELLIRYENEEAVDDSQLPKDRFSAERLKGVDSTLKIQPAELGDSAVYLCASSLMAGTEQFFGPGTRLTVL.